This entry describes one T cell receptor beta chain. V was cut by 5 bases and J by 6 bases, with 12 bases left in between. The length of the CDR3 is 13 residues. Looked up from germline, CDR1 is LGHNT and CDR2 is FRNRAP. The data originate from a study of control samples from healthy donors and cancer patients. The table came from immunoSEQ multiplex PCR; TCRdb's copy has only in-frame clones and leaves some out. The sample carries approximately 89,000 clones, approximately 87% recorded once. This chain uses TRBV12-5 with TRBJ2-3; unclear D gene. Sample: blood. The TCR originated in a man aged 50 to 60 in good health. The CDR3 DNA sequence: TGTGCTAGTGGTGGGCCCCAGACCGATACGCAGTATTTT. It translates to CASGGPQTDTQYF.